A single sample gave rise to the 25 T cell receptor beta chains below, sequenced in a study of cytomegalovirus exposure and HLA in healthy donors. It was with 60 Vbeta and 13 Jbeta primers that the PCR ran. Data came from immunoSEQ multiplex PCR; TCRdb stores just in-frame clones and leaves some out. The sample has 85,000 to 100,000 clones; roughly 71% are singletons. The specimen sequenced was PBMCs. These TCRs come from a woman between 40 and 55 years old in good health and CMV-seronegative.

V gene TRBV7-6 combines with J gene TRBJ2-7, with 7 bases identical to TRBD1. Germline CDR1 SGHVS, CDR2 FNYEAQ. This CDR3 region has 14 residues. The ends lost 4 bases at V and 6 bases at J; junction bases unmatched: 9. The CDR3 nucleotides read TGTGCCAGCAGCTCCGGACAGGCCGAGCGCGAGCAGTACTTC. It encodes CASSSGQAEREQYF.

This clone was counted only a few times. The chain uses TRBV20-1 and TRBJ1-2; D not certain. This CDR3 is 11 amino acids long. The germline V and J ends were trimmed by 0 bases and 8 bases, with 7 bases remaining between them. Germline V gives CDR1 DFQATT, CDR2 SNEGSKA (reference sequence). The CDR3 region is CSARDERGYTF. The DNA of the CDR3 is TGCAGTGCTAGAGATGAGAGGGGCTACACCTTC.

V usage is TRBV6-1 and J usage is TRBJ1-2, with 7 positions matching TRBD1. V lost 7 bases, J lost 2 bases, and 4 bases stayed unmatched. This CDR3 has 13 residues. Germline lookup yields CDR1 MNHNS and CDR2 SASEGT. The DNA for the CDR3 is TGTGCCAGCATGCCGACAGGGAACTATGGCTACACCTTC. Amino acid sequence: CASMPTGNYGYTF.

This chain's CDR3 is CASSPSGGHYEQYF. The DNA of the CDR3 is TGTGCCAGTAGCCCTAGCGGGGGGCACTACGAGCAGTACTTC. The chain recombines TRBV19 with TRBJ2-7; 11 nucleotides agree with TRBD2. This CDR3 region has 14 residues. V dropped 6 bases and J dropped 3; count of bases not matched to a gene: 4. The germline V gene has CDR1 LNHDA and CDR2 SQIVND (reference sequence).

The CDR3 sequence: CASSWQSGTSGWETQYF. CDR3 bases: TGCGCCAGCAGCTGGCAATCCGGGACTAGCGGATGGGAGACCCAGTACTTC. V and J are TRBV5-1 and TRBJ2-5; 11 nucleotides line up with TRBD2. V was clipped by 3 bases and J by 5 bases; unmatched bases: 12. The CDR3 sequence is 17 residues long. Germline V lookup: CDR1 SGHRS, CDR2 YFSETQ.

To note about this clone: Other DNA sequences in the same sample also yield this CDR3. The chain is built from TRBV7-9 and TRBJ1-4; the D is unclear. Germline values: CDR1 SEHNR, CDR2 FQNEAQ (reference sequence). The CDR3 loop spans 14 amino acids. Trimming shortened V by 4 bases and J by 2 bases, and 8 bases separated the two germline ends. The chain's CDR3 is CASSSGFTNEKLFF. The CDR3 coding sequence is TGTGCCAGCAGCTCAGGCTTTACTAATGAAAAACTGTTTTTT.

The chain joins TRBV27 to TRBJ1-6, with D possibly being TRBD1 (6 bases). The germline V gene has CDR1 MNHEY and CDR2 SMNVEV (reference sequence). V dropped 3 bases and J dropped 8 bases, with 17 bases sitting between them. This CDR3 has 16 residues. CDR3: CASSLDPQGLDSPLHF. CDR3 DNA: TGTGCCAGCAGTTTGGACCCACAGGGTCTCGATTCACCCCTCCACTTT.

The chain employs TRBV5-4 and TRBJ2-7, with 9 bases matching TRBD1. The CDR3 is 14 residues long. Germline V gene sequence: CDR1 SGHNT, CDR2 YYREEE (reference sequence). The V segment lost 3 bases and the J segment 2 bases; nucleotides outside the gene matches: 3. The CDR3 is CASSWGTGTYEQYF. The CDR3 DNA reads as TGTGCCAGCAGCTGGGGGACAGGGACCTACGAGCAGTACTTC.

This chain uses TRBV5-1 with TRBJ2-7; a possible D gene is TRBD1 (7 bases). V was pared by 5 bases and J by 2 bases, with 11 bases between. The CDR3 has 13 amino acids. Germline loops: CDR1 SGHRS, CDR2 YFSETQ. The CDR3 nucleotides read TGCGCCAGCAGGCGGGACAGCCCCTACGAGCAGTACTTC. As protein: CASRRDSPYEQYF.

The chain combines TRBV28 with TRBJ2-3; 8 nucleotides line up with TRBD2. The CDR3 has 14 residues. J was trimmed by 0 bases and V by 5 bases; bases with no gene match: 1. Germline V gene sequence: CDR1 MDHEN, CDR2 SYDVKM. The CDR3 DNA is TGTGCCAGCAGTAGCGGGGGAAGCACAGATACGCAGTATTTT. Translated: CASSSGGSTDTQYF.

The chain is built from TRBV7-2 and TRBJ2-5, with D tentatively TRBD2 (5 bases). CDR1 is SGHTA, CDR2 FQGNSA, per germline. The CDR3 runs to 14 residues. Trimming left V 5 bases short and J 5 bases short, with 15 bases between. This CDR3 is CASSATTSAETQYF. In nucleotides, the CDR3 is TGTGCCAGCAGCGCGACTACCTCGGCGGAGACCCAGTACTTC.

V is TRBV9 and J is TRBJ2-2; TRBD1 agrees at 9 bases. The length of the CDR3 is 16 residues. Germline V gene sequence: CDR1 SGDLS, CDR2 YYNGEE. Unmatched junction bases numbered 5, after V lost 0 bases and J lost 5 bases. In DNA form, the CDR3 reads TGTGCCAGCAGCGTAGACAGGGGGCGGCTTACCGGGGAGCTGTTTTTT. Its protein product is CASSVDRGRLTGELFF.

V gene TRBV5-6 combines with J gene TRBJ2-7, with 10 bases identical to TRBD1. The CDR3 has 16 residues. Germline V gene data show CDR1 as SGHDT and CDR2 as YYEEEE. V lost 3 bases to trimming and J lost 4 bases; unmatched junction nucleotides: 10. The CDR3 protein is CASSWRSTGGKYEQYF. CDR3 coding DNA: TGTGCCAGCAGCTGGAGATCGACAGGGGGCAAATACGAGCAGTACTTC.

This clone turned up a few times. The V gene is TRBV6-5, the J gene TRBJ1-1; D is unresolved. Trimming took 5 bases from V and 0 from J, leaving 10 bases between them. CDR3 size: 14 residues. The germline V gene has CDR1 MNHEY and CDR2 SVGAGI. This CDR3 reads CASSRKDMNTEAFF. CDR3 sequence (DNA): TGTGCCAGCAGTCGGAAAGACATGAACACTGAAGCTTTCTTT.

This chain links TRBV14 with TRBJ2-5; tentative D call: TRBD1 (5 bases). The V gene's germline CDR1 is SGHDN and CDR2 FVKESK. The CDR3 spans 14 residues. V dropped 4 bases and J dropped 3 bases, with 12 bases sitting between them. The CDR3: CASSPIGREETQYF. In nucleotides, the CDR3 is TGTGCCAGCAGCCCCATCGGCAGGGAAGAGACCCAGTACTTC.

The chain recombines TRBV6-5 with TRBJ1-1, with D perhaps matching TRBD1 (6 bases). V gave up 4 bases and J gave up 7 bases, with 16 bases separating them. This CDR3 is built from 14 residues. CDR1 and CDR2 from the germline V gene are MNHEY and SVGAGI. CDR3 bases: TGTGCCAGCAGTTTTACAGGGAGAAAGGTTGAAGCTTTCTTT. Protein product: CASSFTGRKVEAFF.

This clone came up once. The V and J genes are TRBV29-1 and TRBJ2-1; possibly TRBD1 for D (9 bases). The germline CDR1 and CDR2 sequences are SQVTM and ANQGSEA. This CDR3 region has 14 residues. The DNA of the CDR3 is TGCAGTACTAGACTAGGACAGGGGACTAGTCAGCAGTTCTTC. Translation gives CSTRLGQGTSQQFF.

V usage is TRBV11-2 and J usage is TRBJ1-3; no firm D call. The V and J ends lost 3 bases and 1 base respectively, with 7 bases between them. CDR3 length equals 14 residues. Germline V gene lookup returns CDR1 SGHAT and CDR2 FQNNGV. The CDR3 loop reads CASSFSKSGNTIYF. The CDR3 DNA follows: TGTGCCAGCAGCTTTTCCAAATCTGGAAACACCATATATTTT. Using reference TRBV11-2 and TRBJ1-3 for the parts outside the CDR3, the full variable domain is EAGVAQSPRYKIIEKRQSVAFWCNPISGHATLYWYQQILGQGPKLLIQFQNNGVVDDSQLPKDRFSAERLKGVDSTLKIQPAKLEDSAVYLCASSFSKSGNTIYFGEGSWLTVV.

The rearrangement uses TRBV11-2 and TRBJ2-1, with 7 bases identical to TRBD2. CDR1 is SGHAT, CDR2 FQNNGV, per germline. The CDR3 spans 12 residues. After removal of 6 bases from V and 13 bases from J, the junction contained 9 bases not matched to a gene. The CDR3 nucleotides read TGTGCCAGCAGTCCCCTCCGGGGGGACCAGTTCTTC. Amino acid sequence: CASSPLRGDQFF.

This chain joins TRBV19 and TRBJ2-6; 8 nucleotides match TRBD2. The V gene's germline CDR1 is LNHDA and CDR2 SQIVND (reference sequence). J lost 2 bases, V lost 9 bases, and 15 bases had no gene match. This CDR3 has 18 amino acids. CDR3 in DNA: TGTGCCAGCCTCAGATTGGGACTAGTAACCCCTGGGGCCAACGTCCTGACTTTC. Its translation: CASLRLGLVTPGANVLTF.

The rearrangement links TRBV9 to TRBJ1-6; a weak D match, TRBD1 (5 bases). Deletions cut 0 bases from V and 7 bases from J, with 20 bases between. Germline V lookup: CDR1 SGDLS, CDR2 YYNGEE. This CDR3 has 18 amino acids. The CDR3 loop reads CASSVEGLRGVGNSPLHF. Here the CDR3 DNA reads TGTGCCAGCAGCGTAGAGGGGCTCCGCGGGGTTGGCAATTCACCCCTCCACTTT.

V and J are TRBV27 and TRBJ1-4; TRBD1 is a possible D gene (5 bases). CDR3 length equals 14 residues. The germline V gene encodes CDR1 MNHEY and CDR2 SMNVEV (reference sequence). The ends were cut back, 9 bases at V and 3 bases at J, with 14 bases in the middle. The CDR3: CASGGLAANEKLFF. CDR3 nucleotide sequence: TGTGCCAGTGGGGGGTTGGCAGCTAATGAAAAACTGTTTTTT.

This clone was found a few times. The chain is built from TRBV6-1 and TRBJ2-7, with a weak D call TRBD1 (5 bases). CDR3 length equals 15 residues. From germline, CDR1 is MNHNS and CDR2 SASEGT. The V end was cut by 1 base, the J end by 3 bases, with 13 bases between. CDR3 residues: CASSEGSRVDYEQYF. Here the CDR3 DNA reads TGTGCCAGCAGTGAAGGAAGCAGGGTAGACTACGAGCAGTACTTC.

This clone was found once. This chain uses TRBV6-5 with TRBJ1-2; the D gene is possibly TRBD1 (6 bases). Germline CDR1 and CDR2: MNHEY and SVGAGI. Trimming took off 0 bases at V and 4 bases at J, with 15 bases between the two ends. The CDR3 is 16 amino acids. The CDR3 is CASSYSSGGGGYGYTF. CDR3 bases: TGTGCCAGCAGTTACTCTTCCGGGGGGGGCGGCTATGGCTACACCTTC.

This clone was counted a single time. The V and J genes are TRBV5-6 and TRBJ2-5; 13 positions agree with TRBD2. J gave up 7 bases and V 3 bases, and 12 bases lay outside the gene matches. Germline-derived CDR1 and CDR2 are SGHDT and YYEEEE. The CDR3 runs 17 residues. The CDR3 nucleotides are TGTGCCAGCAGCTCCAGGACCGGGACTAGCGGGGTTTGGACCCAGTACTTC. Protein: CASSSRTGTSGVWTQYF.